A single sample gave rise to the 30 T cell receptor beta chains below, sequenced in a study of blood T cell repertoires in COVID-19. The protocol was immunoSEQ multiplex PCR, while the TCRdb copy is restricted to in-frame clones and leaves out a portion. This sample has tens of thousands of clones, with around 79% found just once. What was sequenced was peripheral blood. Receptor source: a man aged 60 to 69 with active or convalescent COVID-19.

The chain joins TRBV7-3 to TRBJ2-7; D perhaps matches TRBD2 (6 bases). With 3 bases removed from V and 6 bases from J, the gap between germline ends came to 18 bases. Germline CDR1 is SGHTA and CDR2 is FQGTGA. The CDR3 consists of 15 residues. CDR3 amino acids: CASSLLGGPAGEQYF. In DNA form, the CDR3 reads TGTGCCAGCAGCTTGTTAGGAGGGCCAGCCGGCGAGCAGTACTTC.

Turning to this clone: The sample has other DNA sequences that encode this CDR3 too. This sequence joins TRBV5-4 and TRBJ2-3; a possible D gene is TRBD2 (5 bases). Trimming removed 0 bases at V and 3 bases at J, with 11 bases between. The length of the CDR3 is 15 residues. The germline V gene encodes CDR1 SGHNT and CDR2 YYREEE (reference sequence). CDR3 protein: CASSLAERGTDTQYF. CDR3 bases: TGTGCCAGCAGCTTGGCCGAGAGAGGGACAGATACGCAGTATTTT.

J is TRBJ1-1 and V is TRBV12-5, with a possible D match to TRBD1 (6 bases). V lost 3 bases and J lost 0, with 11 bases in between. The CDR3 covers 15 residues. Germline V lookup: CDR1 LGHNT, CDR2 FRNRAP. CDR3 bases: TGTGCTAGTGGTTTACCCGGACAGCTGAACACTGAAGCTTTCTTT. It yields the protein CASGLPGQLNTEAFF. Together with reference TRBV12-5 and TRBJ1-1, the CDR3 gives the full variable domain: DARVTQTPRHKVTEMGQEVTMRCQPILGHNTVFWYRQTMMQGLELLAYFRNRAPLDDSGMPKDRFSAEMPDATLATLKIQPSEPRDSAVYFCASGLPGQLNTEAFFGQGTRLTVV.

The chain carries TRBV3-1 (or the pseudogene TRBV3-2) and TRBJ2-3; TRBD2 matches 9 bases. The CDR3 is made up of 16 amino acids. The germline V gene has CDR1 LGHDT and CDR2 YNNKEL (reference sequence). V shed 1 base and J 6 bases; nucleotides not matched to a gene: 8. CDR3 coding DNA: TGTGCCAGCAGCCAAGGCTTGCTAGCGGGGTCGGATACGCAGTATTTT. Its translation: CASSQGLLAGSDTQYF.

About this clone: The conserved phenylalanine or tryptophan is not found at the CDR3 terminus, so this likely reflects a read error. The DNA is omitted, as the CDR3 cannot be located on it reliably, and the CDR3 follows TCRdb's listing. The chain combines TRBV20-1 with TRBJ2-7; the listed D gene, TRBD1, was not tested against the DNA. The V gene's germline CDR1 is DFQATT and CDR2 SNEGSKA (reference sequence). Termini included, the CDR3 measures 10 amino acids. The CDR3 reads CSARVQAPII.

This chain joins TRBV18 and TRBJ2-3, with TRBD2 identical over 12 bases. Germline values: CDR1 KGHSH, CDR2 LQKENI. The CDR3 runs to 16 residues. With V trimmed by 0 bases and J by 3 bases, 1 base remained unmatched. Here the CDR3 reads CASSPPTSGGTDTQYF. Written as DNA, the CDR3 is TGTGCCAGCTCACCACCGACTAGCGGGGGTACAGATACGCAGTATTTT.

The chain is built from TRBV4-3 and TRBJ1-5, with 8 bases matching TRBD1. CDR3 length equals 13 residues. Per the germline V gene, CDR1 is LGHNA and CDR2 is YSLEER. V lost 5 bases and J lost 6; bases outside the gene matches: 3. In nucleotides, the CDR3 is TGCGCCAGCAGCAAAGGACAGGGTCAGCCCCAGCATTTT. Its protein is CASSKGQGQPQHF.

This rearrangement joins TRBV2 to TRBJ1-1; possibly TRBD1 for D (6 bases). This CDR3 has 14 residues. CDR1 and CDR2 from the germline V gene are SNHLY and FYNNEI. Trimming shortened V by 1 base and J by 11 bases, and 17 bases separated the two germline ends. CDR3 in amino acids: CASSEVAGASRAFF. CDR3 nucleotide sequence: TGTGCCAGCAGTGAAGTTGCAGGGGCATCGAGGGCTTTCTTT.

This clone has just one count. The V and J genes are TRBV19 and TRBJ2-4, with 16 bases identical to TRBD2. The CDR3 runs 16 residues. Germline CDR1 reads LNHDA; CDR2 reads SQIVND (reference sequence). V lost 5 bases and J lost 4; bases outside the gene matches: 2. CDR3 in DNA: TGTGCCAGTAGTGGGACTAGCGGGGGGGAAAAAAACATTCAGTACTTC. Translated: CASSGTSGGEKNIQYF.

The V and J genes are TRBV25-1 and TRBJ2-3, with 14 nucleotides matching TRBD2. The CDR3 spans 16 residues. Germline V CDR1 and CDR2: MGHDK, SYGVNS. Germline trimming cut 4 bases from V and 6 bases from J; bases unmatched to any gene: 6. In DNA, the CDR3 is TGTGCCAGCAGTGTAAGACTAGCGGGGGGGCCGGATACGCAGTATTTT. This encodes CASSVRLAGGPDTQYF. Filled out from reference TRBV25-1 and TRBJ2-3, the complete variable domain reads EADIYQTPRYLVIGTGKKITLECSQTMGHDKMYWYQQDPGMELHLIHYSYGVNSTEKGDLSSESTVSRIRTEHFPLTLESARPSHTSQYLCASSVRLAGGPDTQYFGPGTRLTVL.

The J gene is TRBJ2-1, the V gene TRBV7-9; 12 bases fit TRBD2. Trimming cost V 4 bases and J 0 bases; bases outside gene matches: 7. The CDR3 covers 18 residues. The germline CDR1 and CDR2 sequences are SEHNR and FQNEAQ (reference sequence). This CDR3 reads CASSYKTSGGLSYNEQFF. The CDR3 DNA follows: TGTGCCAGCAGCTACAAGACTAGCGGGGGCCTCTCCTACAATGAGCAGTTCTTC.

V and J are TRBV7-2 and TRBJ1-1, with D maybe TRBD1 (6 bases). Looked up from germline, CDR1 is SGHTA and CDR2 is FQGNSA. The CDR3 covers 15 residues. The V end was cut by 3 bases, the J end by 2 bases, with 13 bases between. The CDR3 DNA follows: TGTGCCAGCAGCTTGCAGGACAGCCCAAACACTGAAGCTTTCTTT. It specifies CASSLQDSPNTEAFF.

The chain recombines TRBV11-3 with TRBJ2-1, with TRBD2 matching 8 bases. J gave up 3 bases and V 5 bases, and 3 bases lay outside the gene matches. The CDR3 is 14 residues long. Germline values: CDR1 SGHNT, CDR2 YENEEA. CDR3 in amino acids: CASSGGGIYNEQFF. CDR3 DNA: TGTGCCAGCAGCGGCGGGGGGATCTACAATGAGCAGTTCTTC.

This clone was seen a single time. This chain links TRBV5-6 with TRBJ1-5; 11 bases are a match to TRBD1. V lost 5 bases and J lost 6; bases outside the gene matches: 10. Germline CDR1 and CDR2: SGHDT and YYEEEE. The CDR3 consists of 16 residues. The CDR3 sequence is CASRKGQGASGQPQHF. The CDR3 bases are TGTGCCAGCAGAAAAGGACAGGGGGCCTCTGGTCAGCCCCAGCATTTT.

V gene TRBV5-4 combines with J gene TRBJ1-1, with D maybe TRBD1 (6 bases). Germline V gene lookup returns CDR1 SGHNT and CDR2 YYREEE (reference sequence). The CDR3 loop spans 16 amino acids. V lost 4 bases, J lost 0 bases, and 16 bases lay in between. The CDR3 spells CASSPPRGGMNTEAFF. The CDR3 DNA sequence: TGTGCCAGCAGCCCCCCACGAGGGGGAATGAACACTGAAGCTTTCTTT.

The rearrangement joins TRBV25-1 to TRBJ2-7; possibly TRBD1 for D (6 bases). The germline V gene has CDR1 MGHDK and CDR2 SYGVNS. V lost 3 bases and J lost 12, with 15 bases in between. CDR3 size: 12 residues. The CDR3 is CASSELGGPPYF. The CDR3 coding sequence is TGTGCCAGCAGTGAGTTAGGGGGTCCCCCGTACTTC.

This chain joins TRBV10-3 and TRBJ2-1; the match to TRBD2 covers 11 bases. Germline V gene sequence: CDR1 ENHRY, CDR2 SYGVKD. V lost 1 base, J lost 4 bases, and 3 bases stayed unmatched. The CDR3 totals 16 residues. As DNA, the CDR3 is TGTGCCATCAGTGAGTTAGGGACTAGCGGATACAATGAGCAGTTCTTC. Its protein is CAISELGTSGYNEQFF.

This clone was seen a few times. This rearrangement joins TRBV7-9 to TRBJ2-7, with 8 bases lining up with TRBD1. Germline V CDR1 and CDR2: SEHNR, FQNEAQ (reference sequence). The CDR3 covers 16 residues. Germline trimming cut 4 bases from V and 2 bases from J; bases unmatched to any gene: 10. The CDR3: CASSSTLRTGTYEQYF. Here the CDR3 DNA reads TGTGCCAGCAGCTCAACCCTTCGGACAGGGACCTACGAGCAGTACTTC.

In its sample, this clone was seen many times. The chain links TRBV3-1 (or the pseudogene TRBV3-2) to TRBJ2-3; 11 nucleotides match TRBD2. The CDR3 extends over 17 amino acids. Germline loops: CDR1 LGHDT, CDR2 YNNKEL (reference sequence). The V and J ends lost 1 base and 4 bases, in that order; junction bases with no gene match: 7. The CDR3 sequence: CASSQGGSGGAADTQYF. The DNA for the CDR3 is TGTGCCAGCAGCCAAGGGGGTAGCGGGGGGGCCGCAGATACGCAGTATTTT.

V is TRBV5-1 and J is TRBJ2-1, with 10 bases matching TRBD1. Germline lookup yields CDR1 SGHRS and CDR2 YFSETQ. This CDR3 contains 15 residues. V shed 2 bases and J 6 bases; nucleotides not matched to a gene: 5. The CDR3 spells CASSLATGGGNEQFF. In DNA, the CDR3 is TGCGCCAGCAGCTTAGCGACAGGGGGCGGCAATGAGCAGTTCTTC.

The V and J genes are TRBV12-3 or TRBV12-4 and TRBJ1-1; no definite D call. The CDR3 covers 11 residues. The V gene lost 1 base and the J gene lost 8 bases, with 5 bases spanning the gap. CDR3 sequence reads: CASSLGQEAFF. As DNA, the CDR3 is TGTGCCAGCAGTTTAGGCCAGGAAGCTTTCTTT.

This chain links TRBV6-2 or TRBV6-3 with TRBJ2-1; maybe TRBD1 (6 bases). CDR3 size: 16 residues. The V and J ends lost 2 bases and 4 bases respectively, with 15 bases between them. CDR1 and CDR2 (germline): MNHEY, SVGEGT. The CDR3 reads CASSYPLGQSYNEQFF. The DNA for the CDR3 is TGTGCCAGCAGTTACCCCCTTGGACAGTCGTACAATGAGCAGTTCTTC.

This clone was recorded once. The rearrangement joins TRBV7-2 to TRBJ2-5; 7 bases are shared with TRBD2. CDR3 length: 15 amino acids. The V segment lost 4 bases and the J segment 2 bases; nucleotides outside the gene matches: 7. Per the germline V gene, CDR1 is SGHTA and CDR2 is FQGNSA. The CDR3 DNA follows: TGTGCCAGCAGCTCATGGACTAGTCGACAAGAGACCCAGTACTTC. Amino acids: CASSSWTSRQETQYF.

This chain uses TRBV5-6 with TRBJ1-2; D gene uncertain. Trimming left V 0 bases short and J 7 bases short, with 10 bases between. The CDR3 length is 13 residues. Germline V CDR1 and CDR2: SGHDT, YYEEEE. The CDR3 loop is CASSLGLRGGYTF. In nucleotides, the CDR3 is TGTGCCAGCAGCTTGGGGCTCAGAGGTGGCTACACCTTC.

This chain links TRBV19 with TRBJ2-7, with TRBD2 as a possible D gene (6 bases). Deletions cut 4 bases from V and 2 bases from J, with 9 bases between. From germline, CDR1 is LNHDA and CDR2 SQIVND (reference sequence). The CDR3 runs 13 residues. CDR3 DNA: TGTGCCAGTAGTACCGGGACTCCCTACGAGCAGTACTTC. Amino acid sequence: CASSTGTPYEQYF.

This chain joins TRBV3-1 (or the pseudogene TRBV3-2) and TRBJ2-7, with D tentatively TRBD2 (6 bases). The germline gives CDR1 LGHDT, CDR2 YNNKEL (reference sequence). V lost 3 bases and J 7 bases, leaving 16 bases between the germline ends. The CDR3 loop spans 14 amino acids. In DNA form, the CDR3 reads TGTGCCAGCAGCCAGTACGGAGGGTACCGGGAGCAGTACTTC. It is translated as CASSQYGGYREQYF.

This chain joins TRBV21-1 and TRBJ1-5; the DNA was not used to check the table's D call, TRBD1. TRBV21-1 is an annotated pseudogene. The CDR3 extends over 16 amino acids. Written as DNA, the CDR3 is TGTGCCAGCAGCAAAGACAGGGTGCAAAGCAATCAGCCCCAGCATTTT. Amino acid sequence: CASSKDRVQSNQPQHF.

The chain employs TRBV4-3 and TRBJ2-7; no clear D gene. The CDR3 runs to 15 residues. Germline values: CDR1 LGHNA, CDR2 YSLEER. V dropped 0 bases and J dropped 2 bases, with 11 bases sitting between them. The CDR3: CASSQEYGFPYEQYF. The CDR3 coding sequence is TGCGCCAGCAGCCAAGAATACGGGTTTCCCTACGAGCAGTACTTC.

This clone was seen once. CDR3 amino acids: CASSLPRQGPTYEQYF. The CDR3 nucleotides read TGTGCCAGCAGTTTACCCCGACAGGGACCCACCTACGAGCAGTACTTC. The V gene is TRBV28, the J gene TRBJ2-7; 7 positions agree with TRBD1. The CDR3 is made up of 16 amino acids. CDR1 MDHEN and CDR2 SYDVKM come from the germline V gene. V dropped 2 bases and J dropped 2; count of bases not matched to a gene: 9.

V usage is TRBV6-5 and J usage is TRBJ1-5; D perhaps matches TRBD1 (5 bases). The V end lost 4 bases, the J end lost 7 bases, and 11 bases lay between the germline ends. The CDR3 is made up of 13 amino acids. Germline CDR1 MNHEY, CDR2 SVGAGI. The CDR3 DNA reads TGTGCCAGCAGTTCTGCAGGGTACCAGCCCCAGCATTTT. This gives the protein CASSSAGYQPQHF.